Below, 17 T cell receptor beta chains from the same sample are listed, as sequenced in a study of blood T cell repertoires in COVID-19. TCRdb keeps only in-frame clones here, not all; method: immunoSEQ multiplex PCR. Seen here are approximately 52,000 clones, 91% observed once, and the top ten hold around 3.1%. The material sequenced was peripheral blood. These receptors were obtained from a man in his forties or fifties with acute or convalescent COVID-19.

The chain is built from TRBV5-1 and TRBJ1-5; tentatively, D is TRBD1 (5 bases). This CDR3 is built from 16 residues. The ends were cut back, 4 bases at V and 2 bases at J, with 16 bases in the middle. From germline, CDR1 is SGHRS and CDR2 YFSETQ. The CDR3 loop is CASSEQAMNGNQPQHF. As DNA, the CDR3 is TGCGCCAGCAGCGAACAGGCTATGAATGGCAATCAGCCCCAGCATTTT.

The chain employs TRBV6-1 and TRBJ1-6, with 12 bases identical to TRBD1. Germline CDR1 is MNHNS and CDR2 is SASEGT. The CDR3 loop spans 14 amino acids. V lost 5 bases and J lost 10; bases outside the gene matches: 3. CDR3 nucleotide sequence: TGTGCCAGCAGTCTTGGGACAGGGGGCTCACCCCTCCACTTT. The encoded protein is CASSLGTGGSPLHF.

The chain couples TRBV5-1 to TRBJ2-2; D is unresolved. V was trimmed by 0 bases and J by 0 bases, leaving 9 bases between them. CDR3 length: 16 amino acids. In germline, CDR1 is SGHRS, CDR2 YFSETQ. The CDR3 DNA is TGCGCCAGCAGCTTGGGAGGCGGTACGAACACCGGGGAGCTGTTTTTT. Translated: CASSLGGGTNTGELFF.

The chain combines TRBV15 with TRBJ1-2; TRBD1 agrees at 7 bases. Germline assignment: CDR1 LNHNV and CDR2 YYDKDF (reference sequence). The junction had 4 bases not matched to a gene; V was cut back by 5 bases and J by 4 bases. The CDR3 is made up of 13 amino acids. The CDR3 region is CATSAGQIYGYTF. CDR3 sequence (DNA): TGTGCCACCAGCGCGGGACAGATCTATGGCTACACCTTC.

This clone occurred once. The chain has TRBV28 and TRBJ2-7; a weak D match, TRBD2 (6 bases). The CDR3 is 15 residues long. The ends were cut back, 2 bases at V and 5 bases at J, with 16 bases in the middle. The germline V gene encodes CDR1 MDHEN and CDR2 SYDVKM. The CDR3 sequence: CASSLGAGFPHEQYF. The CDR3 coding sequence is TGTGCCAGCAGTTTAGGTGCGGGGTTCCCCCACGAGCAGTACTTC. The entire variable domain, with the rest obtained from reference TRBV28 and TRBJ2-7, is as follows: DVKVTQSSRYLVKRTGEKVFLECVQDMDHENMFWYRQDPGLGLRLIYFSYDVKMKEKGDIPEGYSVSREKKERFSLILESASTNQTSMYLCASSLGAGFPHEQYFGPGTRLTVT.

The chain joins TRBV11-1 to TRBJ1-1; D remains ambiguous. With 1 base removed from V and 1 base from J, the gap between germline ends came to 7 bases. CDR1 is SGHAT, CDR2 FQDESV, per germline (reference sequence). The CDR3 is made up of 14 amino acids. Here the CDR3 reads CASSLVAGNTEAFF. The CDR3 nucleotides read TGTGCCAGCAGCTTAGTAGCCGGGAACACTGAAGCTTTCTTT.

The count of this clone is one. The chain employs TRBV18 and TRBJ2-1; D perhaps matches TRBD1 (7 bases). Germline lookup yields CDR1 KGHSH and CDR2 LQKENI. V lost 2 bases and J 6 bases, leaving 20 bases between the germline ends. This CDR3 is 17 amino acids long. The CDR3 DNA follows: TGTGCCAGCTCACCAAACGGGGGACAGATTGCCAGCAATGAGCAGTTCTTC. It yields the protein CASSPNGGQIASNEQFF. The full variable domain, rest sourced from reference TRBV18 and TRBJ2-1, is NAGVMQNPRHLVRRRGQEARLRCSPMKGHSHVYWYRQLPEEGLKFMVYLQKENIIDESGMPKERFSAEFPKEGPSILRIQQVVRGDSAAYFCASSPNGGQIASNEQFFGPGTRLTVL.

The V and J genes are TRBV19 and TRBJ1-5; the match to TRBD1 covers 8 bases. The trim removed 2 bases at V and 2 bases at J, leaving 11 bases unmatched. The CDR3 loop spans 18 amino acids. Germline CDR1 reads LNHDA; CDR2 reads SQIVND (reference sequence). The CDR3 reads CASSISRQGYTGNQPQHF. CDR3 sequence (DNA): TGTGCCAGTAGTATATCGAGACAGGGGTATACCGGCAATCAGCCCCAGCATTTT.

This chain joins TRBV19 and TRBJ2-6; a possible D gene is TRBD1 (6 bases). Germline V CDR1 and CDR2: LNHDA, SQIVND (reference sequence). Trimming removed 5 bases at V and 0 bases at J, with 11 bases between. This CDR3 contains 16 residues. The CDR3 coding sequence is TGTGCCAGTAGTCCGGGACACCCCTCTGGGGCCAACGTCCTGACTTTC. It specifies CASSPGHPSGANVLTF.

The chain combines TRBV29-1 with TRBJ1-5, with D possibly being TRBD1 (6 bases). This CDR3 contains 15 residues. Germline CDR1 is SQVTM and CDR2 is ANQGSEA. The V gene lost 5 bases and the J gene lost 2 bases, with 16 bases spanning the gap. CDR3 loop: CSVSGSQGGNQPQHF. Written as DNA, the CDR3 is TGCAGCGTTTCGGGTTCACAGGGAGGCAATCAGCCCCAGCATTTT.

The rearrangement uses TRBV11-2 and TRBJ1-3, with TRBD1 matching 7 bases. V was clipped by 5 bases and J by 0 bases; unmatched bases: 4. The CDR3 length is 15 residues. Per germline, CDR1 SGHAT and CDR2 FQNNGV. The CDR3 spells CASSTRDSSGNTIYF. The CDR3 bases are TGTGCCAGCAGCACACGGGACAGCTCTGGAAACACCATATATTTT.

The chain employs TRBV5-1 and TRBJ1-2, with D uncertain. The CDR3 is 16 amino acids. In germline, CDR1 is SGHRS, CDR2 YFSETQ. V lost 0 bases and J 3 bases, leaving 15 bases between the germline ends. The CDR3 loop is CASSLALTTRDYGYTF. Here the CDR3 DNA reads TGCGCCAGCAGCTTGGCGTTAACGACGCGGGACTATGGCTACACCTTC. The complete variable domain, with remaining parts taken from reference TRBV5-1 and TRBJ1-2, reads KAGVTQTPRYLIKTRGQQVTLSCSPISGHRSVSWYQQTPGQGLQFLFEYFSETQRNKGNFPGRFSGRQFSNSRSEMNVSTLELGDSALYLCASSLALTTRDYGYTFGSGTRLTVV.

The chain recombines TRBV7-9 with TRBJ1-1, with a possible D match to TRBD1 (5 bases). The V and J ends lost 2 bases and 1 base respectively, with 8 bases between them. The CDR3 is 14 amino acids. Per germline, CDR1 SEHNR and CDR2 FQNEAQ (reference sequence). DNA for the CDR3: TGTGCCAGCAGCTTATTGCAGGGGAACACTGAAGCTTTCTTT. Translated, it gives CASSLLQGNTEAFF.

V usage is TRBV4-1 and J usage is TRBJ1-5; D is unresolved. The CDR3 runs 13 residues. Germline V CDR1 and CDR2: MGHRA, YSYEKL. V lost 4 bases and J lost 6, with 10 bases in between. The CDR3 sequence is CASSPGMRQPQHF. The CDR3 nucleotides are TGCGCCAGCAGCCCTGGTATGCGTCAGCCCCAGCATTTT.

This chain connects TRBV11-3 to TRBJ2-1; D possibly corresponds to TRBD2 (5 bases). This CDR3 has 14 amino acids. The germline gives CDR1 SGHNT, CDR2 YENEEA. Trimming removed 4 bases at V and 3 bases at J, with 10 bases between. Here the CDR3 DNA reads TGTGCCAGCAGCTCCCGTGGGAGCTACAATGAGCAGTTCTTC. Translated, it gives CASSSRGSYNEQFF.

J is TRBJ1-3 and V is TRBV30; no definite D call. With 4 bases removed from V and 2 bases from J, the gap between germline ends came to 9 bases. The CDR3 is 13 residues long. Germline CDR1 reads GTSNPN; CDR2 reads SVGIG (reference sequence). The CDR3 region has the DNA TGTGCCTGGAATTGGCGGACTGGAAACACCATATATTTT. Translating gives CAWNWRTGNTIYF.

The genes are TRBV2 and TRBJ2-7; tentative D call: TRBD1 (6 bases). The CDR3 is made up of 16 amino acids. The V end was cut by 4 bases, the J end by 4 bases, with 20 bases between. Germline V gives CDR1 SNHLY, CDR2 FYNNEI. The CDR3 loop is CASSGGGTGPPYEQYF. In DNA, the CDR3 is TGTGCCAGCAGTGGAGGTGGCACAGGGCCCCCTTACGAGCAGTACTTC.